This T cell receptor beta chain was sequenced for a study of cytomegalovirus exposure and HLA in healthy donors. Regarding the study as a whole: Roughly even sequencing depth across donors was the assumption behind the presence/absence analyses.

With respect to this clone: Its cognate antigen is unknown.

The germline V gene has CDR1 SNHLY and CDR2 FYNNEI. The CDR3 has 15 amino acids. With V trimmed by 8 bases and J by 2 bases, 10 bases remained unmatched. Researchers ran the PCR with 60 Vbeta and 13 Jbeta primers. Repertoires were generated with immunoSEQ multiplex PCR, while TCRdb's copy carries only in-frame clones and drops some. The sample carries roughly 150,000 clones, around 75% recorded once. The sample was PBMCs. The chain recombines TRBV2 with TRBJ2-7, with 9 bases identical to TRBD2. This clonotype was obtained from a man between 18 and 29 years old in good health and CMV-seronegative. CDR3 residues: CASPGPLAGTYEQYF. The CDR3 nucleotides read TGTGCCAGCCCGGGGCCACTAGCGGGCACCTACGAGCAGTACTTC.